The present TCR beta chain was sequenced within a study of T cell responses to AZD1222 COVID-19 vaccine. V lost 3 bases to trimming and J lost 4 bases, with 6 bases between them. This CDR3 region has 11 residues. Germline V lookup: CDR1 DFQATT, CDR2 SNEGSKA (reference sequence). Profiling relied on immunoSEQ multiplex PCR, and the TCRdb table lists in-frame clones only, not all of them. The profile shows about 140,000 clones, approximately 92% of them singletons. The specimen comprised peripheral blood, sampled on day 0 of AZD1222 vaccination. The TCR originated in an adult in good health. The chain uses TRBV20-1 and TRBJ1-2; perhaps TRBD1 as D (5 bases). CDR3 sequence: CSASQGYGYTF. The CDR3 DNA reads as TGCAGTGCTAGTCAGGGCTATGGCTACACCTTC.